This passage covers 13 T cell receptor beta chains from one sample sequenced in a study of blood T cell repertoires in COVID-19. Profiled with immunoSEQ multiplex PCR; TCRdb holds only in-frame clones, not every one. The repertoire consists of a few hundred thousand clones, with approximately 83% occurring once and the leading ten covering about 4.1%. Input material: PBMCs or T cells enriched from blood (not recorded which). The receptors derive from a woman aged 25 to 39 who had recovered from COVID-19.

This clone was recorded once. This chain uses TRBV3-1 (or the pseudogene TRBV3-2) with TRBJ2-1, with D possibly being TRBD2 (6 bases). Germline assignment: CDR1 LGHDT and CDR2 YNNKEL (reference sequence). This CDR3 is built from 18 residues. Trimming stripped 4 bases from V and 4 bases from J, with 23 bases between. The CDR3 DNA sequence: TGTGCCAGCAGCCGGACGTGGGGAGGCGCCGGTAAATACAATGAGCAGTTCTTC. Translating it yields CASSRTWGGAGKYNEQFF.

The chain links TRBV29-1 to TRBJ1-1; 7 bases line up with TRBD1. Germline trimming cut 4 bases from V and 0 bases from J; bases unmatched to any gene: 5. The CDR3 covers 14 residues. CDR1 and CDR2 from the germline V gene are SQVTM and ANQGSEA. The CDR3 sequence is CSVAGGQMNTEAFF. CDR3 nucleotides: TGCAGCGTTGCAGGGGGACAGATGAACACTGAAGCTTTCTTT.

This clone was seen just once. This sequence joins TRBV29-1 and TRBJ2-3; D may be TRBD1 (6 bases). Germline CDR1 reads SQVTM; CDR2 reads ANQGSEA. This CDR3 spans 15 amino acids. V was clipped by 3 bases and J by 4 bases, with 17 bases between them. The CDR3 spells CSVDGFRGRPDTQYF. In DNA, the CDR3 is TGCAGCGTTGATGGGTTCAGGGGACGACCAGATACGCAGTATTTT.

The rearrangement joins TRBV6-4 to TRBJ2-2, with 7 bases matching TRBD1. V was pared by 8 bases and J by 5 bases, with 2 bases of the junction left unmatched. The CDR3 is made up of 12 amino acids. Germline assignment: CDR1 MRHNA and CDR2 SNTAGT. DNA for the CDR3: TGTGCCAGCGCACAGGGGACCGGGGAGCTGTTTTTT. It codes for CASAQGTGELFF.

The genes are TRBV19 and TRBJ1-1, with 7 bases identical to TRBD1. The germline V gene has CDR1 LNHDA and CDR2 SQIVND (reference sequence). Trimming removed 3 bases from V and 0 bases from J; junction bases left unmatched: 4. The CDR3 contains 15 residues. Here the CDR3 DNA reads TGTGCCAGTAGTATCCGGACAGGCATGAACACTGAAGCTTTCTTT. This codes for CASSIRTGMNTEAFF.

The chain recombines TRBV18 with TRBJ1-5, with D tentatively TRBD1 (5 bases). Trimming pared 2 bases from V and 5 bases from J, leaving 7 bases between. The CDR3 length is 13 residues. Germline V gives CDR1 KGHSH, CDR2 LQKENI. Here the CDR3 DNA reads TGTGCCAGCTCACCAGGAGGGGATCAGCCCCAGCATTTT. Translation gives CASSPGGDQPQHF.

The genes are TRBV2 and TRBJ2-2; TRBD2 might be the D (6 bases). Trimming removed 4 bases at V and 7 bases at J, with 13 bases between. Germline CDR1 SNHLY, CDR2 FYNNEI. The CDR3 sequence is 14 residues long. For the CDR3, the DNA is TGTGCCAGCAGTGGAGCCGTCGGGGGCGGGGAGCTGTTTTTT. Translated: CASSGAVGGGELFF.

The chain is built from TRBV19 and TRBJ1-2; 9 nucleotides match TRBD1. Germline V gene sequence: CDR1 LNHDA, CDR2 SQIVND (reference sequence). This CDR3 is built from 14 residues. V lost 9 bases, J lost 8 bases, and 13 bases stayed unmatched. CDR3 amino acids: CASKTTGTGKGYTF. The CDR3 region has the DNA TGTGCCAGCAAGACCACCGGGACAGGGAAGGGCTACACCTTC.

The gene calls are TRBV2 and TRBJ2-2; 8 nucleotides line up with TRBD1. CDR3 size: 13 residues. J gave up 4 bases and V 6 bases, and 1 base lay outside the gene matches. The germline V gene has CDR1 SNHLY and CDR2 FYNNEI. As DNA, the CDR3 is TGTGCCAGCAGGGGACAGGTCACCGGGGAGCTGTTTTTT. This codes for CASRGQVTGELFF.

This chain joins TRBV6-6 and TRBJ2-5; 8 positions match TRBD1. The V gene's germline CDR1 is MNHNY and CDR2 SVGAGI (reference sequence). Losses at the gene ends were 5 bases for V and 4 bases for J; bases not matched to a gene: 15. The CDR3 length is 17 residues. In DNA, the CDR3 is TGTGCCAGCAGTCCCACCCACACCGACAGGGGAGGAGAGACCCAGTACTTC. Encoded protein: CASSPTHTDRGGETQYF.

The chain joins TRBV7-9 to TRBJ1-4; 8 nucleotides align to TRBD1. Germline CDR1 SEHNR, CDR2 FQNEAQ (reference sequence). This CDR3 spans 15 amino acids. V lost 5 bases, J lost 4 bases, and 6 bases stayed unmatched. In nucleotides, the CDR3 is TGTGCCAGCAGCCTCGGGACAGGAGATAATGAAAAACTGTTTTTT. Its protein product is CASSLGTGDNEKLFF.

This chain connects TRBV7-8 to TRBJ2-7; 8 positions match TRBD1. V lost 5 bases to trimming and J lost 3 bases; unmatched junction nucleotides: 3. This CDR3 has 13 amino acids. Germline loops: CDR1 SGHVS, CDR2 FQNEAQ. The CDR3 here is CASSTDRGYEQYF. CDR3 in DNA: TGTGCCAGCAGCACTGACAGGGGCTACGAGCAGTACTTC.

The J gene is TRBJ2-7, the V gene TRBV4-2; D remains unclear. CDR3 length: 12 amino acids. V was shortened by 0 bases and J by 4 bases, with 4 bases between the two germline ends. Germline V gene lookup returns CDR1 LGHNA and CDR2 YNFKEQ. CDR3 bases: TGTGCCAGCAGCCAAGACCAATACGAGCAGTACTTC. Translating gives CASSQDQYEQYF.